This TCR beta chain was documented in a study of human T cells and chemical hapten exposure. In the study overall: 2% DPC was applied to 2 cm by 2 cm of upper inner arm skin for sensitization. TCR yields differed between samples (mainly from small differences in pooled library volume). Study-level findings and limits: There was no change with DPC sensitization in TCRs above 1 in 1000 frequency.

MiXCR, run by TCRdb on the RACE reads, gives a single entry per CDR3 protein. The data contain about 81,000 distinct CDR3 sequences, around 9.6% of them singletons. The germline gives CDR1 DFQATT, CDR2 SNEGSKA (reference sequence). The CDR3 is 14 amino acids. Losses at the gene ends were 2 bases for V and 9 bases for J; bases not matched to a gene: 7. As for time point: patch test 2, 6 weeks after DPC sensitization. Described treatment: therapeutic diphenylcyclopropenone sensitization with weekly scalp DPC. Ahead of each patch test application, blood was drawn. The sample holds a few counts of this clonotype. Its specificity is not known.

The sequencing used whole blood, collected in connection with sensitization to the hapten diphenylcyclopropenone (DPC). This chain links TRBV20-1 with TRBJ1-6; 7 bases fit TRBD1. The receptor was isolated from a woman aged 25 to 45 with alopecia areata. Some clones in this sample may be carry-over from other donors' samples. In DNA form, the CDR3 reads TGCAGTGCTAGATCGGACAGGCCAGGTTCACCCCTCCACTTT. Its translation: CSARSDRPGSPLHF.